This T cell receptor (beta chain) stems from a study of somatic mutations in cytotoxic T cells in rheumatoid arthritis. In the study overall: Purity of nearly 100% was reached when some V beta antibody-stained T-cell populations were flow-sorted, including V beta1+ cells sequenced for TCRB.

Positive selection using magnetic beads isolated the CD4+ and CD8+ cells (purity was checked by flow cytometry). Only in-frame clones appear in the TCRdb table, and some are missing; sequencing was by immunoSEQ multiplex PCR. The sample consists of 9,500 to 15,000 clones, around 80% of them appearing once. The ends were cut back, 1 base at V and 10 bases at J, with 5 bases in the middle. Germline assignment: CDR1 DFQATT and CDR2 SNEGSKA (reference sequence). CDR3 length equals 10 residues. The sequenced material came from CD8+ T cells sorted from blood. V is TRBV20-1 and J is TRBJ2-1; D is perhaps TRBD1 (5 bases). This TCR was recovered from a man between 45 and 60 years old in good health. The CDR3 DNA reads TGCAGTGCTAGAGGACAGGAGCAGTTCTTC. This codes for CSARGQEQFF.